This T cell receptor (beta chain) was recorded in a study of shared clonotypes between healthy human individuals. Clones were sequenced by immunoSEQ multiplex PCR, and TCRdb holds only the in-frame ones, with some missing. The table records approximately 350,000 clones, less than 85% of them present only once. V was clipped by 2 bases and J by 0 bases; unmatched bases: 4. Germline CDR1 reads SEHNR; CDR2 reads FQNEAQ (reference sequence). The CDR3 contains 16 residues. Notes on this clone: Other DNA variants within this sample encode the same CDR3.

The chain is built from TRBV7-9 and TRBJ2-1; 7 bases are a match to TRBD2. The sequence derives from a man aged 25-45 years in good health. Material for sequencing was memory CD4+ T cells sorted from blood. The subset denotes: CD45RA-negative fraction. Here the CDR3 reads CASSLSLAGSYNEQFF. As DNA, the CDR3 is TGTGCCAGCAGCTTATCTTTAGCGGGCTCCTACAATGAGCAGTTCTTC.